Presented here are 9 T cell receptor beta chains from one specimen sequenced in a study of identical twins. TCRdb fed the 5' RACE reads into MiXCR, producing one record per CDR3 protein. Here the sample spans about 460,000 distinct CDR3 sequences, approximately 15% being singletons. The same data also contributed to another study, on yellow fever vaccine responses in identical twins.

The sequenced sample was CD4+ T cells sorted from blood. Receptors were obtained from a woman aged 18 to 35 in good health.

The rearrangement joins TRBV7-9 to TRBJ2-1; TRBD2 agrees at 7 bases. Unmatched junction bases numbered 10, after V lost 5 bases and J lost 3 bases. Germline-derived CDR1 and CDR2 are SEHNR and FQNEAQ (reference sequence). The CDR3 spans 16 residues. The CDR3 reads CASSRHMGGNYNEQFF. The DNA for the CDR3 is TGTGCCAGCAGCAGACATATGGGGGGGAACTACAATGAGCAGTTCTTC.

The rearrangement uses TRBV20-1 and TRBJ2-4; no definite D call. V lost 6 bases to trimming and J lost 1 base, with 19 bases between them. The CDR3 loop spans 16 amino acids. The germline gives CDR1 DFQATT, CDR2 SNEGSKA (reference sequence). The CDR3 sequence: CSASLLTSPAKNIQYF. The CDR3, as DNA: TGCAGTGCAAGTCTTCTGACATCACCGGCCAAAAACATTCAGTACTTC.

The chain joins TRBV7-2 to TRBJ2-3, with D hard to call. V was pared by 8 bases and J by 2 bases, with 17 bases between. The germline V gene encodes CDR1 SGHTA and CDR2 FQGNSA. The CDR3 has 15 residues. CDR3 residues: CASVLSPGPTDTQYF. CDR3 nucleotide sequence: TGTGCCAGCGTCCTCTCCCCCGGGCCCACAGATACGCAGTATTTT.

J is TRBJ2-1 and V is TRBV5-1; D may be TRBD1 or TRBD2 (5 bases each). Trimming shortened V by 0 bases and J by 3 bases, and 10 bases separated the two germline ends. CDR3 size: 15 residues. Germline CDR1 SGHRS, CDR2 YFSETQ. Here the CDR3 reads CASSLGGAVYNEQFF. The CDR3 DNA is TGCGCCAGCAGCTTGGGAGGGGCGGTCTACAATGAGCAGTTCTTC.

This clonotype has more than one count but fewer than ten. The chain recombines TRBV29-1 with TRBJ2-1; D is perhaps TRBD1 (5 bases). The CDR3 is 14 residues long. Germline V gene data show CDR1 as SQVTM and CDR2 as ANQGSEA. The germline V and J ends were trimmed by 3 bases and 2 bases, with 11 bases remaining between them. CDR3 sequence: CSVDGRVAYNEQFF. The CDR3, as DNA: TGCAGCGTTGACGGCAGGGTGGCCTACAATGAGCAGTTCTTC.

This clonotype has only a few counts. This rearrangement joins TRBV7-2 to TRBJ2-1; no clear D. Germline assignment: CDR1 SGHTA and CDR2 FQGNSA. Trimming shortened V by 3 bases and J by 4 bases, and 7 bases separated the two germline ends. The CDR3 consists of 13 residues. CDR3: CASSLTMYNEQFF. CDR3 DNA: TGTGCCAGCAGCTTGACAATGTACAATGAGCAGTTCTTC.

The CDR3 loop is CASSRGIGDTGELFF. The DNA of the CDR3 is TGCGCCAGCAGCCGCGGGATAGGGGACACCGGGGAGCTGTTTTTT. J is TRBJ2-2 and V is TRBV4-3, with D perhaps TRBD2 (6 bases). The germline V and J ends were trimmed by 4 bases and 3 bases, with 12 bases remaining between them. This CDR3 region has 15 residues. Germline lookup yields CDR1 LGHNA and CDR2 YSLEER.

Only a few counts were recorded for this clonotype. The chain recombines TRBV4-3 with TRBJ2-7; weak D call: TRBD2 (6 bases). V was cut by 4 bases and J by 1 base, with 17 bases left in between. Germline V gene lookup returns CDR1 LGHNA and CDR2 YSLEER. The CDR3 covers 16 residues. The CDR3 DNA sequence: TGCGCCAGCAGCCCAGGTCGGGCGGGGCCTTCCTACGAGCAGTACTTC. It codes for CASSPGRAGPSYEQYF.

The rearrangement uses TRBV5-1 and TRBJ2-5; 11 bases are a match to TRBD2. The CDR3 runs to 18 residues. With V trimmed by 0 bases and J by 2 bases, 9 bases remained unmatched. Germline CDR1 is SGHRS and CDR2 is YFSETQ. CDR3 protein: CASSLVPLAGGRQETQYF. CDR3 in DNA: TGCGCCAGCAGCTTGGTTCCCCTAGCGGGGGGAAGACAAGAGACCCAGTACTTC.